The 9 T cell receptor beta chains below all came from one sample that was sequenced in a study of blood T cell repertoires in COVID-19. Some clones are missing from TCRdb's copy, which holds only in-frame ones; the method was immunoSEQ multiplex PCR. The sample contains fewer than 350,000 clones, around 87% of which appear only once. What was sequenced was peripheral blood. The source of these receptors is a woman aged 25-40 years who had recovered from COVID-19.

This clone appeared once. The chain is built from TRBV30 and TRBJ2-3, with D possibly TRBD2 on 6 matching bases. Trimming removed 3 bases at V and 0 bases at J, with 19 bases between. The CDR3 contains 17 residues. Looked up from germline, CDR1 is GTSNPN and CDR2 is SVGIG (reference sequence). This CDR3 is CAWSPMKWGRSTDTQYF. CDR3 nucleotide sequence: TGTGCCTGGAGCCCAATGAAATGGGGGAGGAGCACAGATACGCAGTATTTT.

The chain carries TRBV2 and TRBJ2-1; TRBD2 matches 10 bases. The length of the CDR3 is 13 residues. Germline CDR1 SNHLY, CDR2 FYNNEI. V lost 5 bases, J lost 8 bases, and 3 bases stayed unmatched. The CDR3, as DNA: TGTGCCAGCAGTTCCGGGACTAGCGATGAGCAGTTCTTC. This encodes CASSSGTSDEQFF. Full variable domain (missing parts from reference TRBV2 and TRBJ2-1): EPEVTQTPSHQVTQMGQEVILRCVPISNHLYFYWYRQILGQKVEFLVSFYNNEISEKSEIFDDQFSVERPDGSNFTLKIRSTKLEDSAMYFCASSSGTSDEQFFGPGTRLTVL.

CDR3 DNA sequence: TGTGCCAGCAGTCTGGGGGCCTCTGTATATACGCAGTATTTT. It yields the protein CASSLGASVYTQYF. V and J are TRBV6-2 or TRBV6-3 and TRBJ2-3, with D possibly TRBD1 on 6 matching bases. CDR1 MNHEY and CDR2 SVGEGT come from the germline V gene. The V and J ends lost 5 bases and 7 bases respectively, with 16 bases between them. This CDR3 is built from 14 residues.

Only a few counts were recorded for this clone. Here the CDR3 DNA reads TGTGCCAGCTCACCACAGGGGTCGGACAATGAGCAGTTCTTC. Protein sequence: CASSPQGSDNEQFF. This rearrangement joins TRBV18 to TRBJ2-1; tentatively, D is TRBD1 (5 bases). This CDR3 region has 14 residues. Germline CDR1 and CDR2: KGHSH and LQKENI. V lost 1 base and J 5 bases, leaving 9 bases between the germline ends.

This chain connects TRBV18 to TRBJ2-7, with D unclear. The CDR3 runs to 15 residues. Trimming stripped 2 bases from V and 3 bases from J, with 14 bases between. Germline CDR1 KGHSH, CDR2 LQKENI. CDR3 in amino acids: CASSPTNPGYYEQYF. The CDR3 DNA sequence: TGTGCCAGCTCACCAACGAATCCAGGTTACTACGAGCAGTACTTC. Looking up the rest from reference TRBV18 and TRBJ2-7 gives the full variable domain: NAGVMQNPRHLVRRRGQEARLRCSPMKGHSHVYWYRQLPEEGLKFMVYLQKENIIDESGMPKERFSAEFPKEGPSILRIQQVVRGDSAAYFCASSPTNPGYYEQYFGPGTRLTVT.

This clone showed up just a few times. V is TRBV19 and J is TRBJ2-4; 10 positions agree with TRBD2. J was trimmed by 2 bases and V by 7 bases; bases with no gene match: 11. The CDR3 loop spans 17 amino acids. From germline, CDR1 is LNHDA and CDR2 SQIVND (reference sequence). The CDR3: CASMESGGAGSKNIQYF. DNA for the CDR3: TGTGCCAGTATGGAAAGCGGGGGGGCCGGTTCCAAAAACATTCAGTACTTC.

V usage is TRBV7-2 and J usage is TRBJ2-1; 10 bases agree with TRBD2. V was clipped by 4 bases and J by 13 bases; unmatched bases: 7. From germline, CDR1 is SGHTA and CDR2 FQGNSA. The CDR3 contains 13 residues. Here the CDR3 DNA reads TGTGCCAGCAGCTCTTCGGCTAGCGGGGGACAGTTCTTC. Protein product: CASSSSASGGQFF.

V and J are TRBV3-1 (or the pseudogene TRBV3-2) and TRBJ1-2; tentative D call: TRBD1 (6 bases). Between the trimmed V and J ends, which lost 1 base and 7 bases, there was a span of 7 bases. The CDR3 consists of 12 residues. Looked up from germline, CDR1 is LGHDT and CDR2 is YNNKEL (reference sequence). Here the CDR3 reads CASSQVGGGYTF. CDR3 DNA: TGTGCCAGCAGCCAAGTAGGGGGTGGCTACACCTTC.

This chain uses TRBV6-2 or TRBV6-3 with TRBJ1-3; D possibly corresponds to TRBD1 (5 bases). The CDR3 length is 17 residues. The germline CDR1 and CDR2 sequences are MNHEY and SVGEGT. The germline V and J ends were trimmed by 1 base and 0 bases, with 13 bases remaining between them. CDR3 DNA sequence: TGTGCCAGCAGTTACTTGCCCGGTGACAGCTCTGGAAACACCATATATTTT. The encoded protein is CASSYLPGDSSGNTIYF.